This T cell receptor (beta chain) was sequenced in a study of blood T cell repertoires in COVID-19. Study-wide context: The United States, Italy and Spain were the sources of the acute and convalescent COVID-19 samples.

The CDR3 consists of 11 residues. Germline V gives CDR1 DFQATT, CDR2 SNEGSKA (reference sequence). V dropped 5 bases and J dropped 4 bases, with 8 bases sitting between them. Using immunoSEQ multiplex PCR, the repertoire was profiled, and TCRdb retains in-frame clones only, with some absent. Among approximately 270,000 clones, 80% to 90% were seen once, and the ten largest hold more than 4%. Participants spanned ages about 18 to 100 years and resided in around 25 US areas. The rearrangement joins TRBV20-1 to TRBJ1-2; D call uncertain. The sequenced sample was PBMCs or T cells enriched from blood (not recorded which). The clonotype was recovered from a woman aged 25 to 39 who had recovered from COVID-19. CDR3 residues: CSAPLIYGYTF. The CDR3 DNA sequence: TGCAGTGCTCCCCTAATCTATGGCTACACCTTC.